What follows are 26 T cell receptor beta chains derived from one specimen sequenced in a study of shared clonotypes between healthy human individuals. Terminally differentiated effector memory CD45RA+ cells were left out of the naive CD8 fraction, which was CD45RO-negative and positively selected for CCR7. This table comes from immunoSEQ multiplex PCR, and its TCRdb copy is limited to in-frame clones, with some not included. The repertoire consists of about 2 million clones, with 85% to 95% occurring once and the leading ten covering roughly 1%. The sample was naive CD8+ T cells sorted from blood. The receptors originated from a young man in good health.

The chain's CDR3 is CASSKGAAGSGYGYTF. In DNA, the CDR3 is TGTGCCAGCTCAAAAGGGGCCGCAGGTTCTGGCTATGGCTACACCTTC. V gene TRBV28 combines with J gene TRBJ1-2; D might be TRBD1 (5 bases). The CDR3 is 16 amino acids. Deletions cut 8 bases from V and 4 bases from J, with 23 bases between. In germline, CDR1 is MDHEN, CDR2 SYDVKM.

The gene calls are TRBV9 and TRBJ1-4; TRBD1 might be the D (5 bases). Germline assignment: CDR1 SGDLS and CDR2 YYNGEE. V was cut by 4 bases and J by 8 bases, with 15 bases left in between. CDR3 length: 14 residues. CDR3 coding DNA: TGTGCCAGCAGCCCTGAGGGACCGAAGGAAAAACTGTTTTTT. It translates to CASSPEGPKEKLFF. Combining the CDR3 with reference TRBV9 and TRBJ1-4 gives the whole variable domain DSGVTQTPKHLITATGQRVTLRCSPRSGDLSVYWYQQSLDQGLQFLIQYYNGEERAKGNILERFSAQQFPDLHSELNLSSLELGDSALYFCASSPEGPKEKLFFGSGTQLSVL.

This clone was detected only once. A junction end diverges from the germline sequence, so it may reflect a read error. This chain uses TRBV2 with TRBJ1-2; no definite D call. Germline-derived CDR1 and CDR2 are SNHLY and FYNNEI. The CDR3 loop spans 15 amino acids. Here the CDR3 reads CASSEFGQADYGYTF. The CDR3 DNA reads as TGTGCCAGCAGTGAATTCGGGCAGGCAGACTACGGCTACACCTTC. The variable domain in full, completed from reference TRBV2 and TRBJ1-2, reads EPEVTQTPSHQVTQMGQEVILRCVPISNHLYFYWYRQILGQKVEFLVSFYNNEISEKSEIFDDQFSVERPDGSNFTLKIRSTKLEDSAMYFCASSEFGQADYGYTFGSGTRLTVV.

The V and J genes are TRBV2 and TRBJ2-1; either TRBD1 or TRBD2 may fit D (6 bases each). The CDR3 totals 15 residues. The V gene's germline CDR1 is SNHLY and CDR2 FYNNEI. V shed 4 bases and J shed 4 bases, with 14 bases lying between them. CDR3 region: CASSGGASTYNEQFF. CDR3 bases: TGTGCCAGCAGTGGGGGGGCTAGCACTTACAATGAGCAGTTCTTC.

This chain's CDR3 is CATSRELSTYNEQFF. For the CDR3, the DNA is TGTGCCACCAGCAGAGAGCTTTCGACTTACAATGAGCAGTTCTTC. This chain links TRBV15 with TRBJ2-1, with no clear D. Germline-derived CDR1 and CDR2 are LNHNV and YYDKDF (reference sequence). Trimming cost V 0 bases and J 4 bases, with 10 bases left between them. CDR3 size: 15 residues.

The CDR3 DNA follows: TGTGCCTGGAGTCCCGGGGAGGACTATGGCTACACCTTC. Its translation is CAWSPGEDYGYTF. This chain joins TRBV30 and TRBJ1-2; D unclear. The V gene lost 2 bases and the J gene lost 3 bases, with 10 bases spanning the gap. This CDR3 is built from 13 residues. Germline values: CDR1 GTSNPN, CDR2 SVGIG (reference sequence).

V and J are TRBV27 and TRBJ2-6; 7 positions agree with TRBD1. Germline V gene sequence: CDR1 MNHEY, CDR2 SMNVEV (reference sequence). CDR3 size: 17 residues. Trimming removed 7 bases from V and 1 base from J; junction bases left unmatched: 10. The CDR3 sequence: CASTSGTAVSGANVLTF. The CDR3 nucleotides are TGTGCCAGCACCTCCGGGACAGCGGTATCTGGGGCCAACGTCCTGACTTTC.

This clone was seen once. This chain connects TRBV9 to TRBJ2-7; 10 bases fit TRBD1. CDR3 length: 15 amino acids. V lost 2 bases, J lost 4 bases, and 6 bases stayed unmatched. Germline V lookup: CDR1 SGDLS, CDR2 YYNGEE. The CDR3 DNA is TGTGCCAGCAGCGTCCGGGACAGGGGCTCATACGAGCAGTACTTC. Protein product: CASSVRDRGSYEQYF. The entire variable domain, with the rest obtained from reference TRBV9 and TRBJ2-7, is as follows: DSGVTQTPKHLITATGQRVTLRCSPRSGDLSVYWYQQSLDQGLQFLIQYYNGEERAKGNILERFSAQQFPDLHSELNLSSLELGDSALYFCASSVRDRGSYEQYFGPGTRLTVT.

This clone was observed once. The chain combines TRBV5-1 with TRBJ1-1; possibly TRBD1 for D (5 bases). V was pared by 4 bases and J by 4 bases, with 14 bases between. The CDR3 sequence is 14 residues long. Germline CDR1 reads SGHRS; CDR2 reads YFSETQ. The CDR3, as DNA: TGCGCCAGCAGCCCATGGGAGGGGAGCACTGAAGCTTTCTTT. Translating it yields CASSPWEGSTEAFF.

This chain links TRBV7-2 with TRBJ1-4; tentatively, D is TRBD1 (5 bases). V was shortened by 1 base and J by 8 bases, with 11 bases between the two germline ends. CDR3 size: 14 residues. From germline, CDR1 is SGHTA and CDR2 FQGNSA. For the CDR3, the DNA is TGTGCCAGCAGCTTAGTCCAGGGAGGAGAAAAACTGTTTTTT. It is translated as CASSLVQGGEKLFF.

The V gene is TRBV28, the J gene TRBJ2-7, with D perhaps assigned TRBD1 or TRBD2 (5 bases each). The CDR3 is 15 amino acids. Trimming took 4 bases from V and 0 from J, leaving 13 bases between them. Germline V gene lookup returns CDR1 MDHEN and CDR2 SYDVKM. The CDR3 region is CASSSMGESSYEQYF. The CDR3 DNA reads TGTGCCAGCAGTTCTATGGGGGAAAGCTCCTACGAGCAGTACTTC.

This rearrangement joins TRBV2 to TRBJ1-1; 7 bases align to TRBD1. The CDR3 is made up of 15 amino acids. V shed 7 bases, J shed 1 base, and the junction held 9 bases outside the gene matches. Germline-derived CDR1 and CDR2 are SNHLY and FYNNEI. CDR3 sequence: CASNHLDRENTEAFF. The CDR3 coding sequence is TGTGCCAGCAACCATTTAGACAGGGAGAACACTGAAGCTTTCTTT.

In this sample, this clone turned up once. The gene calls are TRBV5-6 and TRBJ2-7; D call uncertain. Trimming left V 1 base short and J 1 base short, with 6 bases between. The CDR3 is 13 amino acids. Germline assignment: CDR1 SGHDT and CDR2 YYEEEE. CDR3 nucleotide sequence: TGTGCCAGCAGCTTGTTTGCGTCCTACGAGCAGTACTTC. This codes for CASSLFASYEQYF.

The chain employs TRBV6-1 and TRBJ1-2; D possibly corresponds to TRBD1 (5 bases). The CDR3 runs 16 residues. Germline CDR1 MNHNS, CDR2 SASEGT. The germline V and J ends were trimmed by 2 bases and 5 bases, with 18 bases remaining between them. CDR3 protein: CASSEYIQAAPYGYTF. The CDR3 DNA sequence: TGTGCCAGCAGTGAATATATACAGGCCGCCCCTTATGGCTACACCTTC.

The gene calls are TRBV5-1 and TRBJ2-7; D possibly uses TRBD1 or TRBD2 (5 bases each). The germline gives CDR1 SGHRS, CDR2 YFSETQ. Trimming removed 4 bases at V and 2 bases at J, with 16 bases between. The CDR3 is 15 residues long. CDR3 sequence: CASSLSGTETYEQYF. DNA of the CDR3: TGCGCCAGCAGCCTGTCCGGGACGGAGACCTACGAGCAGTACTTC. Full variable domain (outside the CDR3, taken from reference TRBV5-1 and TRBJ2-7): KAGVTQTPRYLIKTRGQQVTLSCSPISGHRSVSWYQQTPGQGLQFLFEYFSETQRNKGNFPGRFSGRQFSNSRSEMNVSTLELGDSALYLCASSLSGTETYEQYFGPGTRLTVT.

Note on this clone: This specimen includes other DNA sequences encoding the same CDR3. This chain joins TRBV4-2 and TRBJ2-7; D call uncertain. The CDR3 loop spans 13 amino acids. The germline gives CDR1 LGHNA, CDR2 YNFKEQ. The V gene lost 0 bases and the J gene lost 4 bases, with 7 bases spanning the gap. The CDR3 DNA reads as TGTGCCAGCAGCCAAGATTATGGGTACGAGCAGTACTTC. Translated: CASSQDYGYEQYF.

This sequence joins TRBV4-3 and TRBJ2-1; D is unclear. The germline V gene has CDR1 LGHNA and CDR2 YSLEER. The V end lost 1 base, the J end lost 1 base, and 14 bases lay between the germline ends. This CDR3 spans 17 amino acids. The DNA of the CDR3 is TGCGCCAGCAGCCAAGTAGAAGGGTCCCTTTCCTACAATGAGCAGTTCTTC. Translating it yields CASSQVEGSLSYNEQFF.

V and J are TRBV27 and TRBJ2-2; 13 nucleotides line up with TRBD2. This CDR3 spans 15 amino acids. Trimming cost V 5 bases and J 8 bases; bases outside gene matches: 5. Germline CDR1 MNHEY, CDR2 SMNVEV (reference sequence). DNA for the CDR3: TGTGCCAGCAGTCTTGGGACTAGCGGGGATGGGGAGCTGTTTTTT. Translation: CASSLGTSGDGELFF.

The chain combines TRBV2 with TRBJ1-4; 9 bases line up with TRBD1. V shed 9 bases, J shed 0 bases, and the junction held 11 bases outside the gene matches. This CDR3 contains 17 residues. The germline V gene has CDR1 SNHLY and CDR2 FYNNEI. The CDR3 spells CASGIGTGSATNEKLFF. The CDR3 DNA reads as TGTGCCAGTGGAATTGGGACAGGGAGTGCAACTAATGAAAAACTGTTTTTT.

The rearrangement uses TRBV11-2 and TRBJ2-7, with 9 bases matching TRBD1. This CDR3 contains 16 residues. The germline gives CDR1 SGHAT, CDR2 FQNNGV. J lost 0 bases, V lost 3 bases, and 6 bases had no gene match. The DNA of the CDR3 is TGTGCCAGCAGCTTCTCCGGGACAGGGAGCTCCTACGAGCAGTACTTC. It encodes CASSFSGTGSSYEQYF.

The DNA for the CDR3 is TGTGCCAGCTCACCACCAACGCTTAGGCAGTTGACCTACGAGCAGTACTTC. Amino acids: CASSPPTLRQLTYEQYF. The J gene is TRBJ2-7, the V gene TRBV18; D not certain. There are 17 residues in the CDR3. The germline V gene has CDR1 KGHSH and CDR2 LQKENI. V was pared by 0 bases and J by 2 bases, with 17 bases between.

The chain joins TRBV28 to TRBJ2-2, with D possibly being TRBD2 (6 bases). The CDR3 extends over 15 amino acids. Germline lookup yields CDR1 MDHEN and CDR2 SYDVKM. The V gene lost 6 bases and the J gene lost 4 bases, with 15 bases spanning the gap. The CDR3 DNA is TGTGCCAGCAGACACGGGACTCTGGGCACCGGGGAGCTGTTTTTT. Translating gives CASRHGTLGTGELFF.

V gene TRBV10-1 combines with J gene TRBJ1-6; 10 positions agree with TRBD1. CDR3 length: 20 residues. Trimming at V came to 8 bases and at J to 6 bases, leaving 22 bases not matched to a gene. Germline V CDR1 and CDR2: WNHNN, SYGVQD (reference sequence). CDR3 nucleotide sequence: TGCGCCAGCCCAGTTCAGCTCGAGCAGGGGACAGGGGTGGGTAATTCACCCCTCCACTTT. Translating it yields CASPVQLEQGTGVGNSPLHF.

The CDR3, as DNA: TGCGCCAGCAGCCAGGACACAGGGGCCGGGGAGCTGTTTTTT. Its translation is CASSQDTGAGELFF. This chain joins TRBV4-1 and TRBJ2-2; 7 bases line up with TRBD1. CDR3 length: 14 amino acids. Per the germline V gene, CDR1 is MGHRA and CDR2 is YSYEKL. Losses at the gene ends were 3 bases for V and 6 bases for J; bases not matched to a gene: 4.

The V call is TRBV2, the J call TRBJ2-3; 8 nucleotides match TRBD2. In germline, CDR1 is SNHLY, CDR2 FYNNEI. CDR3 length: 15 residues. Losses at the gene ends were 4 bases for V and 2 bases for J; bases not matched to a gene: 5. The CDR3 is CASSVSGVITDTQYF. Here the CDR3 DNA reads TGTGCCAGCAGTGTTAGCGGGGTGATCACAGATACGCAGTATTTT.

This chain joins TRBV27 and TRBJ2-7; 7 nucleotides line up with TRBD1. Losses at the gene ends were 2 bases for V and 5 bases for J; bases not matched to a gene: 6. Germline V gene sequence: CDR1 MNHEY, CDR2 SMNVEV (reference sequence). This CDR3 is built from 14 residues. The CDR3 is CASSLTGVPHEQYF. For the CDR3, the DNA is TGTGCCAGCAGTTTAACAGGGGTCCCCCACGAGCAGTACTTC.